This is a list of T cell receptor beta chains from one sample in a study of graft-versus-host responses after intestinal transplantation. This table comes from immunoSEQ multiplex PCR, and its TCRdb copy is limited to in-frame clones, with some not included. The table records roughly 120,000 clones, around 96% of them present only once. Their antigens are not known. The sample here was unstimulated CD8+ T cells sorted from spleen or lymph node cells, taken before intestinal transplant. Receptors were obtained from a human donor who received an intestinal transplant. CDR3s include the opening cysteine and the closing phenylalanine or tryptophan. A D gene is named only where the DNA matches it firmly.

>TRBJ2-1|.|TRBV28
CAIRTGSGDEQFF
>TRBJ1-1|.|TRBV10-2
CASSESQGLGEAFF
>TRBJ2-7|TRBD2|TRBV5-4
CASSLGTSPGDEQYF
>TRBJ2-7|TRBD2|TRBV5-4
CASSLGGSDYEQYF
>TRBJ1-1|.|TRBV4-1
CASSQGSGGANTEAFF
>TRBJ1-1|.|TRBV6-6
CASSYSFSSGVAFF
>TRBJ2-5|.|TRBV28
CASSLGGNGVQETQYF
>TRBJ2-7|TRBD1|TRBV5-4
CASSLQGAARGEQYF
>TRBJ2-3|.|TRBV11-2
CASSLAPLDTQYF
>TRBJ1-5|.|TRBV4-3
CASSQDPGAGNQPQHF
>TRBJ2-3|.|TRBV7-6
CASSLEARGDTQYF
>TRBJ2-2|.|TRBV19
CASSPHRTGELFF
>TRBJ2-7|TRBD2|TRBV27
CASSLLGTSGAYEQYF
>TRBJ1-4|TRBD1|TRBV30
CAWSVSFGQGSEKLFF
>TRBJ2-7|.|TRBV6-1
CASSDTPTSSLIGQYF
>TRBJ2-1|TRBD2|TRBV28
CAREGGYNEQFF
>TRBJ2-1|TRBD2|TRBV6-5
CASSYSGNYNEQFF
>TRBJ1-2|.|TRBV7-9
CASRGGLLSGSNYGYTF
>TRBJ1-3|.|TRBV30
CAWNWDRILSGNTIYF
>TRBJ2-3|.|TRBV4-3
CASSQVRGTDTQYF
>TRBJ2-7|TRBD2|TRBV10-1
CASSGAGGGEQYF
>TRBJ2-1|TRBD2|TRBV28
CASSLSGGRARNEQFF
>TRBJ2-1|.|TRBV27
CASSLVQVYNEQFF
>TRBJ2-7|.|TRBV30
CAWAWDGAYEQYF
>TRBJ2-1|.|TRBV14
CASSQERSGEGGSYNEQFF
>TRBJ2-1|.|TRBV18
CASSPPMGLTSDEQFF
>TRBJ2-7|TRBD1|TRBV27
CASRYTGDSYEQYF
>TRBJ2-3|.|TRBV4-2
CASGQDPREVDTQYF
>TRBJ2-1|.|TRBV5-6
CASSSEIGEQFF
>TRBJ2-7|.|TRBV7-9
CASSLDLSSYEQYF
>TRBJ2-1|TRBD2|TRBV28
CASSPGTSDEQFF
>TRBJ2-1|TRBD2|TRBV19
CASTFRREYGNEQFF
>TRBJ1-2|.|TRBV28
CASSLKVSYGYTF
>TRBJ2-1|.|TRBV9
CASSVGDYNEQFF
>TRBJ1-2|TRBD1|TRBV28
CASSPPGQRAGNYGYTF
>TRBJ2-7|TRBD1|TRBV2
CASSPDDRGSYEQYF
>TRBJ1-5|.|TRBV2
CASSEFKGFSNQPQHF
>TRBJ2-7|.|TRBV7-9
CASSLARGGSYEQYF
>TRBJ1-5|TRBD1|TRBV27
CASSMGQGTRNQPQHF
>TRBJ2-1|TRBD2|TRBV14
CASSRSSGRAFFNEQFF
>TRBJ2-1|.|TRBV19
CASSIDPYNEQFF
>TRBJ2-7|TRBD2|TRBV6-5
CASSQTSANYEQYF
>TRBJ2-7|.|TRBV28
CASSSTGYEQYF
>TRBJ2-7|.|TRBV2
CASIGAIGYEQYF
>TRBJ2-2|.|TRBV28
CATEYTGNTGELFF
>TRBJ1-2|.|TRBV6-5
CASSEGGTVYTF
>TRBJ2-5|TRBD1|TRBV7-3
CASSPGDRGGLETQYF
>TRBJ2-7|.|TRBV6-1
CASSVLAPSSYEQYF
>TRBJ1-1|.|TRBV27
CASSFQGQGMNTEAFF
>TRBJ1-5|.|TRBV28
CASRSGGGHPLNF
>TRBJ2-7|TRBD1|TRBV29-1
CSVAGGTGGAYEQYF
>TRBJ1-4|.|TRBV28
CASTRIGESLFF
>TRBJ2-3|.|TRBV5-1
CASSLAGRGAGRYDTQYF
>TRBJ2-7|.|TRBV28
CASRSGSYEQYF
>TRBJ2-1|.|TRBV28
CASSPKWREYNEQFF
>TRBJ2-3|TRBD2|TRBV27
CVSGTSGFTDTQYF
>TRBJ2-7|.|TRBV27
CASSFGTGPYEQYF